The sample holds one count of the clone carrying this T cell receptor beta chain. Antigen specificity is unknown. The CDR3 length is 15 residues. V lost 4 bases and J lost 1; bases outside the gene matches: 4. CDR1 and CDR2 (germline): MNHEY, SVGAGI. The data originate from a study of T cell responses to AZD1222 COVID-19 vaccine. On the study more broadly: Some second doses came at about 4 weeks and others at about 12 weeks; these were pooled. Findings and caveats of the study: After the peak T cell response, and only then, were repertoires sampled. After two AZD1222 doses, spike-specific TCR breadth and depth rose versus day 0. Clonal diversity was possibly underestimated, and the donors were mostly white British, with more females.

Here immunoSEQ multiplex PCR was the method, and the copy in TCRdb shows in-frame clones only, minus some. The sample lists around 150,000 clones, roughly 80% occurring once. This sample comprised peripheral blood, obtained on day 0 of AZD1222 vaccination. This TCR was sampled from an adult in good health. This rearrangement joins TRBV6-5 to TRBJ1-1, with 9 bases aligning to TRBD1. Written as DNA, the CDR3 is TGTGCCAGCAGTTTACAGGGGGCTAAGAACACTGAAGCTTTCTTT. Amino acid sequence: CASSLQGAKNTEAFF.